The 24 T cell receptor beta chains in this list originate from one sample, sequenced in a study of persistence of HIV-infected CD4 T cells. Sequencing used immunoSEQ version 4 in survey mode. Sequencing was performed with immunoSEQ multiplex PCR; in TCRdb, only in-frame clones are kept and a portion is missing. Of some 39,000 clones in the sample, roughly four fifths were seen once. Overlapping HIV-1 Gag 15-mer peptides at 1 ug per peptide per mL were used. Memory cells lacking CD40L and CD69 with high CD45RO were sorted. Their antigens remain unidentified. Sequencing was performed on cultured CD4+ T cells from PBMCs, taken from a patient who received antiretroviral therapy. Receptors were obtained from an adult with HIV. The donor label of this sample is uncertain.

The rearrangement links TRBV7-3 to TRBJ1-5; D is ambiguous. The germline gives CDR1 SGHTA, CDR2 FQGTGA. Trimming removed 0 bases from V and 0 bases from J, with 0 bases in between. This CDR3 has 13 amino acids. This chain's CDR3 is CASSLTSNQPQHF. CDR3 nucleotides: TGTGCCAGCAGCTTAACTAGCAATCAGCCCCAGCATTTT.

The chain joins TRBV5-1 to TRBJ2-3; possibly TRBD2 for D (6 bases). Germline V gene sequence: CDR1 SGHRS, CDR2 YFSETQ. Trimming cost V 2 bases and J 7 bases, with 11 bases left between them. CDR3 length: 13 residues. Here the CDR3 DNA reads TGCGCCAGCAGCTTAACTAGCATGAATACGCAGTATTTT. It yields the protein CASSLTSMNTQYF.

Note on this clone: Other DNA sequences within the sample encode an identical CDR3. The chain recombines TRBV20-1 with TRBJ2-1, with a possible D match to TRBD2 (5 bases). The CDR3 totals 11 residues. Germline assignment: CDR1 DFQATT and CDR2 SNEGSKA (reference sequence). V was clipped by 5 bases and J by 9 bases, with 11 bases between them. The CDR3 protein is CSALTSFEQFF. In DNA, the CDR3 is TGCAGTGCTCTCACTAGTTTTGAGCAGTTCTTC.

This clone was seen only a few times. This specimen includes other DNA sequences encoding the same CDR3. The chain couples TRBV19 to TRBJ1-5; maybe TRBD1 (5 bases). Germline assignment: CDR1 LNHDA and CDR2 SQIVND (reference sequence). The V gene lost 3 bases and the J gene lost 3 bases, with 9 bases spanning the gap. The CDR3 loop spans 14 amino acids. The CDR3 loop is CASSIQGSNQPQHF. DNA for the CDR3: TGTGCCAGTAGTATCCAGGGATCCAATCAGCCCCAGCATTTT.

The genes are TRBV30 and TRBJ2-3; 9 bases fit TRBD2. CDR3 length: 15 residues. V was clipped by 2 bases and J by 2 bases; unmatched bases: 5. Germline V gene lookup returns CDR1 GTSNPN and CDR2 SVGIG (reference sequence). CDR3 in amino acids: CAWSRLAGNTDTQYF. For the CDR3, the DNA is TGTGCCTGGAGTCGTCTAGCGGGGAACACAGATACGCAGTATTTT.

The chain couples TRBV24-1 to TRBJ1-6, with D maybe TRBD1 (5 bases). The germline gives CDR1 KGHDR, CDR2 SFDVKD. CDR3 length: 13 amino acids. V gave up 6 bases and J gave up 7 bases, with 9 bases separating them. CDR3 DNA sequence: TGTGCCACCAGTCGGGGCGGAAATTCACCCCTCCACTTT. Protein: CATSRGGNSPLHF.

This clone was recorded only once. The chain combines TRBV5-1 with TRBJ2-3, with TRBD2 as a possible D gene (6 bases). Germline V gene lookup returns CDR1 SGHRS and CDR2 YFSETQ. V was cut by 0 bases and J by 8 bases, with 16 bases left in between. The CDR3 has 15 amino acids. The CDR3 DNA sequence: TGCGCCAGCAGCTTGGCAGCGGGTCCGACTGGTACGCAGTATTTT. Encoded protein: CASSLAAGPTGTQYF.

The J gene is TRBJ1-1, the V gene TRBV6-2 or TRBV6-3; D gene uncertain. CDR1 and CDR2 from the germline V gene are MNHEY and SVGEGT. V gave up 5 bases and J gave up 5 bases, with 12 bases separating them. The CDR3 extends over 13 amino acids. This chain's CDR3 is CASSPPLGTEAFF. As DNA, the CDR3 is TGTGCCAGCAGTCCCCCCCTAGGGACTGAAGCTTTCTTT.

The chain recombines TRBV5-4 with TRBJ2-3, with D hard to call. The ends were cut back, 5 bases at V and 0 bases at J, with 13 bases in the middle. The V gene's germline CDR1 is SGHNT and CDR2 YYREEE (reference sequence). The CDR3 spans 15 residues. DNA for the CDR3: TGTGCCAGCAGGACCGAGCGAGCGAGCACAGATACGCAGTATTTT. Translation gives CASRTERASTDTQYF.

This chain links TRBV7-9 with TRBJ1-5, with D possibly matching TRBD1 (5 bases). Germline V gives CDR1 SEHNR, CDR2 FQNEAQ (reference sequence). CDR3 length equals 15 residues. Between the trimmed V and J ends, which lost 5 bases and 6 bases, there was a span of 17 bases. The chain's CDR3 is CASSPARGETQPQHF. CDR3 nucleotides: TGTGCCAGCAGCCCAGCGAGAGGGGAGACTCAGCCCCAGCATTTT.

The gene calls are TRBV18 and TRBJ1-3; perhaps TRBD1 as D (5 bases). The CDR3 covers 15 residues. Trimming cost V 3 bases and J 3 bases, with 12 bases left between them. CDR1 is KGHSH and CDR2 is LQKENI in the germline V gene. The CDR3 here is CASSPPEGFGNTIYF. In DNA, the CDR3 is TGTGCCAGCTCACCCCCCGAGGGGTTTGGAAACACCATATATTTT.

This clone was recorded once. This chain connects TRBV4-1 to TRBJ1-4; TRBD1 is a possible D gene (6 bases). This CDR3 has 16 amino acids. Trimming cost V 0 bases and J 7 bases, with 15 bases left between them. Germline CDR1 and CDR2: MGHRA and YSYEKL. CDR3 region: CASSQDLGGGGEKLFF. DNA of the CDR3: TGCGCCAGCAGCCAAGATCTAGGGGGGGGAGGTGAAAAACTGTTTTTT.

J is TRBJ2-4 and V is TRBV6-5; D not certain. Per the germline V gene, CDR1 is MNHEY and CDR2 is SVGAGI. V lost 2 bases, J lost 0 bases, and 11 bases lay in between. This CDR3 spans 16 amino acids. DNA of the CDR3: TGTGCCAGCAGTTACGGCAGGCCCTTAGCCAAAAACATTCAGTACTTC. Translated, it gives CASSYGRPLAKNIQYF.

This rearrangement joins TRBV5-1 to TRBJ2-2, with D tentatively TRBD1 or TRBD2 (7 bases each). The CDR3 is 16 amino acids. Trimming removed 3 bases at V and 3 bases at J, with 15 bases between. Germline V CDR1 and CDR2: SGHRS, YFSETQ. CDR3: CASSSDQGGDTGELFF. The CDR3, as DNA: TGCGCCAGCAGCTCCGACCAGGGGGGGGACACCGGGGAGCTGTTTTTT.

DNA for the CDR3: TGTGCCATCAGTGCGACCGGGACAGGGGGATCCTACTATGGCTACACCTTC. This gives the protein CAISATGTGGSYYGYTF. The chain is built from TRBV10-3 and TRBJ1-2; the match to TRBD1 covers 11 bases. J gave up 3 bases and V 4 bases, and 10 bases lay outside the gene matches. CDR3 length: 17 residues. CDR1 ENHRY and CDR2 SYGVKD come from the germline V gene.

The chain links TRBV12-2 to TRBJ1-4. TRBV12-2 is given as a pseudogene. The CDR3 has 16 residues. This chain's CDR3 is CASRLSDSATNEKLFF. The CDR3 bases are TGTGCAAGTCGCTTAAGTGACTCAGCAACTAATGAAAAACTGTTTTTT.

The chain has TRBV5-1 and TRBJ2-1; no reliable D call. There are 15 residues in the CDR3. Trimming shortened V by 2 bases and J by 7 bases, and 16 bases separated the two germline ends. Germline CDR1 SGHRS, CDR2 YFSETQ. CDR3 amino acids: CASSFMATMVNEQFF. As DNA, the CDR3 is TGCGCCAGCAGCTTCATGGCGACGATGGTAAATGAGCAGTTCTTC.

The rearrangement joins TRBV9 to TRBJ1-1; D not certain. Germline V CDR1 and CDR2: SGDLS, YYNGEE. This CDR3 is 13 amino acids long. V lost 4 bases and J lost 5, with 12 bases in between. The CDR3 region is CASSYRLGTEAFF. The CDR3, as DNA: TGTGCCAGCAGCTATAGACTGGGGACTGAAGCTTTCTTT. Filled out from reference TRBV9 and TRBJ1-1, the complete variable domain reads DSGVTQTPKHLITATGQRVTLRCSPRSGDLSVYWYQQSLDQGLQFLIQYYNGEERAKGNILERFSAQQFPDLHSELNLSSLELGDSALYFCASSYRLGTEAFFGQGTRLTVV.

The rearrangement joins TRBV6-5 to TRBJ1-2; 7 bases agree with TRBD1. This CDR3 has 15 residues. J lost 4 bases, V lost 0 bases, and 5 bases had no gene match. Germline V gene data show CDR1 as MNHEY and CDR2 as SVGAGI. The CDR3 spells CASSYSRTGSYGYTF. CDR3 sequence (DNA): TGTGCCAGCAGTTACTCGAGGACAGGCTCCTATGGCTACACCTTC.

This clone was seen a few times. The chain carries TRBV7-8 and TRBJ2-7; D ambiguous. The CDR3 contains 14 residues. Trimming left V 5 bases short and J 4 bases short, with 15 bases between. CDR1 and CDR2 (germline): SGHVS, FQNEAQ. The CDR3 loop reads CASSKLEKLYEQYV. The CDR3 coding sequence is TGTGCCAGCAGCAAGTTGGAAAAACTTTACGAGCAGTACGTC.

The genes are TRBV29-1 and TRBJ2-7; 8 nucleotides align to TRBD1. The CDR3 runs 14 residues. The junction had 8 bases not matched to a gene; V was cut back by 5 bases and J by 2 bases. CDR1 is SQVTM, CDR2 ANQGSEA, per germline. CDR3: CSVKSDRATYEQYF. In nucleotides, the CDR3 is TGCAGCGTTAAGTCGGACAGGGCAACCTACGAGCAGTACTTC.

The rearrangement uses TRBV10-3 and TRBJ1-4; TRBD1 might be the D (5 bases). The length of the CDR3 is 14 residues. V lost 10 bases and J lost 5, with 17 bases in between. CDR1 and CDR2 (germline): ENHRY, SYGVKD. The chain's CDR3 is CASSLGTANEKLFF. CDR3 in DNA: TGTGCCAGTTCTCTGGGGACCGCGAATGAAAAACTGTTTTTT.

This chain links TRBV4-1 with TRBJ1-2, with D uncertain. The V end lost 0 bases, the J end lost 8 bases, and 16 bases lay between the germline ends. The CDR3 consists of 15 residues. CDR1 is MGHRA, CDR2 YSYEKL, per germline. The CDR3 DNA sequence: TGCGCCAGCAGCCAAGAACGAAGCGCAAGCGGCGGCTACACCTTC. Translating gives CASSQERSASGGYTF.

The gene calls are TRBV5-8 and TRBJ1-4; 7 nucleotides match TRBD1. The CDR3 sequence is 14 residues long. The trim removed 4 bases at V and 8 bases at J, leaving 8 bases unmatched. Germline lookup yields CDR1 SGHTS and CDR2 YDEGEE. As DNA, the CDR3 is TGTGCCAGCAGCCTCGGGACAGTTAACGAAAAACTGTTTTTT. Amino acids: CASSLGTVNEKLFF.